This T cell receptor beta chain appears in the sequencing data of a study of T cells in tumors after PD-1 blockade. Study in general: Either cemiplimab 350 mg every 2 weeks or pembrolizumab 200 mg every 3 weeks was given.

CDR1 and CDR2 from the germline V gene are MNHEY and SVGEGT. The V and J ends lost 5 bases and 4 bases, in that order; junction bases with no gene match: 8. The length of the CDR3 is 16 residues. Profiling relied on immunoSEQ multiplex PCR, and the TCRdb table lists in-frame clones only, not all of them. The sample has 13,000 to 15,000 clones, roughly four fifths seen once. The chain employs TRBV6-2 or TRBV6-3 and TRBJ2-2; 9 bases map to TRBD1. This TCR was sampled from a human donor with basal cell carcinoma. The sequencing used PBMCs, collected after anti-PD-1 treatment. The CDR3 loop is CASSHTGQGFTGELFF. CDR3 nucleotide sequence: TGTGCCAGCAGTCATACGGGACAGGGATTCACCGGGGAGCTGTTTTTT.